This passage covers 20 T cell receptor beta chains from one sample sequenced in a study of CD8 T cells in ankylosing spondylitis. Their specific antigens are unknown. Overall study findings and caveats: A motif of roughly 8 highly homologous TCR beta variants was seen as apparently characteristic of ankylosing spondylitis blood.

TCRdb re-derived calls from the 5' RACE reads in MiXCR, one entry per CDR3 protein. The sample carries fewer than 400,000 distinct CDR3 sequences, 20% to 25% recorded once. The sequenced material came from blood, either unsorted or a sorted T cell fraction (not recorded which). The receptor set was obtained from a male donor with ankylosing spondylitis.

This chain connects TRBV2 to TRBJ2-1, with D unresolved. The germline V gene has CDR1 SNHLY and CDR2 FYNNEI. Trimming left V 3 bases short and J 3 bases short, with 9 bases between. The CDR3 has 14 amino acids. CDR3 in amino acids: CASSDSHYYNEQFF. CDR3 sequence (DNA): TGTGCCAGCAGTGACTCGCACTACTACAATGAGCAGTTCTTC.

The chain has TRBV5-6 and TRBJ1-5; D not resolved. The V end lost 4 bases, the J end lost 4 bases, and 12 bases lay between the germline ends. The CDR3 spans 14 residues. The germline V gene encodes CDR1 SGHDT and CDR2 YYEEEE. The CDR3 nucleotides are TGTGCCAGCAGCCAGACTCCAAAGAATCAGCCCCAGCATTTT. Its protein is CASSQTPKNQPQHF.

The gene calls are TRBV5-1 and TRBJ2-1; 8 nucleotides line up with TRBD1. Germline V lookup: CDR1 SGHRS, CDR2 YFSETQ. This CDR3 region has 15 residues. V dropped 3 bases and J dropped 3; count of bases not matched to a gene: 5. Here the CDR3 DNA reads TGCGCCAGCAGCTACCGGACAGGGCTCTACAATGAGCAGTTCTTC. Amino acids: CASSYRTGLYNEQFF.

J is TRBJ2-4 and V is TRBV5-5, with D perhaps TRBD2 (5 bases). The CDR3 length is 16 residues. In germline, CDR1 is SGHKS, CDR2 YYEKEE (reference sequence). Trimming took off 5 bases at V and 5 bases at J, with 20 bases between the two ends. The CDR3 DNA follows: TGTGCCAGCAGGGAAGGGCAGCGGATCGGGCAAAACATTCAGTACTTC. Protein sequence: CASREGQRIGQNIQYF.

In this sample, this clonotype turned up many times. The chain carries TRBV7-9 and TRBJ2-1, with D perhaps TRBD1 (6 bases). Germline-derived CDR1 and CDR2 are SEHNR and FQNEAQ (reference sequence). Trimming took 2 bases from V and 9 from J, leaving 11 bases between them. CDR3 length: 13 residues. In DNA form, the CDR3 reads TGTGCCAGCAGCTTATCGGCAGGGGCTGAGCAGTTCTTC. Protein sequence: CASSLSAGAEQFF.

The chain combines TRBV7-9 with TRBJ2-7, with D hard to call. The V gene lost 3 bases and the J gene lost 4 bases, with 10 bases spanning the gap. The germline V gene encodes CDR1 SEHNR and CDR2 FQNEAQ (reference sequence). The length of the CDR3 is 13 residues. Here the CDR3 DNA reads TGTGCCAGCAGCTTTTTAAAGGAGTACGAGCAGTACTTC. Its translation: CASSFLKEYEQYF. The full variable domain, completed using reference TRBV7-9 and TRBJ2-7, is DTGVSQNPRHKITKRGQNVTFRCDPISEHNRLYWYRQTLGQGPEFLTYFQNEAQLEKSRLLSDRFSAERPKGSFSTLEIQRTEQGDSAMYLCASSFLKEYEQYFGPGTRLTVT.

The chain uses TRBV25-1 and TRBJ2-1, with a possible D match to TRBD1 (5 bases). This CDR3 is 15 amino acids long. Germline V gives CDR1 MGHDK, CDR2 SYGVNS. V shed 1 base and J shed 5 bases, with 12 bases lying between them. In nucleotides, the CDR3 is TGTGCCAGCAGTGAATCAGTTAGGGGAAACAATGAGCAGTTCTTC. It yields the protein CASSESVRGNNEQFF.

V gene TRBV11-2 combines with J gene TRBJ2-3, with D perhaps TRBD1 (6 bases). Germline V gene data show CDR1 as SGHAT and CDR2 as FQNNGV. The CDR3 is 17 amino acids. Trimming removed 1 base at V and 8 bases at J, with 22 bases between. CDR3 bases: TGTGCCAGCAGCTTAGGGGTCAGTCACCCCGTACAGGGTACGCAGTATTTT. Translated: CASSLGVSHPVQGTQYF.

This chain connects TRBV7-2 to TRBJ1-2; possible D gene TRBD1, 6 bases. Trimming stripped 4 bases from V and 4 bases from J, with 13 bases between. The CDR3 covers 14 residues. CDR1 and CDR2 (germline): SGHTA, FQGNSA. CDR3 coding DNA: TGTGCCAGCAGCTCCGGGACAACCAGCTATGGCTACACCTTC. It yields the protein CASSSGTTSYGYTF.

Only a few counts were recorded for this clonotype. V usage is TRBV11-1 and J usage is TRBJ2-7; D remains unclear. V lost 3 bases and J 6 bases, leaving 9 bases between the germline ends. The CDR3 runs 12 residues. Germline V CDR1 and CDR2: SGHAT, FQDESV (reference sequence). CDR3 region: CASSLRWSEQYF. As DNA, the CDR3 is TGTGCCAGCAGCTTGCGGTGGAGCGAGCAGTACTTC.

This clonotype was picked up a small number of times. The chain is built from TRBV5-1 and TRBJ2-5, with 7 positions matching TRBD2. Unmatched junction bases numbered 7, after V lost 0 bases and J lost 5 bases. The CDR3 consists of 15 residues. CDR1 is SGHRS, CDR2 YFSETQ, per germline. The CDR3 bases are TGCGCCAGCAGCTTGGTGCAGCGGGAATGGGAGACCCAGTACTTC. Translation gives CASSLVQREWETQYF.

This clonotype has ten or more counts. This chain links TRBV21-1 with TRBJ2-1; the DNA was not compared with TRBD1, the D call given in the table. TRBV21-1 represents a pseudogene. The length of the CDR3 is 12 residues. The CDR3 loop reads CASSNCRGDTLF. The CDR3 DNA sequence: TGTGCCAGCAGCAACTGTAGGGGCGACACGCTCTTC.

CDR3 protein: CASSITGSPLHF. CDR3 in DNA: TGTGCCAGCAGTATCACAGGATCACCCCTCCACTTT. This chain connects TRBV12-3 or TRBV12-4 to TRBJ1-6, with D perhaps TRBD1 (5 bases). The length of the CDR3 is 12 residues. V gave up 5 bases and J gave up 10 bases, with 9 bases separating them.

In its sample, this clonotype was seen a few times. The J gene is TRBJ1-5, the V gene TRBV12-3 or TRBV12-4, with 7 bases identical to TRBD1. V dropped 5 bases and J dropped 3; count of bases not matched to a gene: 4. CDR3 size: 14 residues. The DNA for the CDR3 is TGTGCCAGCAGTAAACAGGGGAACAATCAGCCCCAGCATTTT. This encodes CASSKQGNNQPQHF.

The rearrangement links TRBV12-3 or TRBV12-4 to TRBJ2-3, with D possibly being TRBD2 (5 bases). The CDR3 covers 15 residues. The V end was cut by 5 bases, the J end by 7 bases, with 19 bases between. The CDR3 region has the DNA TGTGCCAGCAGTACACCCGGGATCCCACGAAATACGCAGTATTTT. Translating it yields CASSTPGIPRNTQYF.

J is TRBJ2-1 and V is TRBV28, with D unresolved. The CDR3 is 16 amino acids. V was shortened by 6 bases and J by 0 bases, with 15 bases between the two germline ends. Germline values: CDR1 MDHEN, CDR2 SYDVKM. The CDR3 DNA sequence: TGTGCCAGCAGCCCCCCAAGGAAAAGCTCCTACAATGAGCAGTTCTTC. Translation gives CASSPPRKSSYNEQFF.

This clonotype occurred a few times. V gene TRBV7-9 combines with J gene TRBJ2-4, with 10 positions matching TRBD2. CDR1 is SEHNR and CDR2 is FQNEAQ in the germline V gene (reference sequence). The CDR3 spans 16 residues. Unmatched junction bases numbered 4, after V lost 5 bases and J lost 0 bases. Here the CDR3 reads CASSPASGRAKNIQYF. As DNA, the CDR3 is TGTGCCAGCAGCCCGGCTAGCGGGAGAGCCAAAAACATTCAGTACTTC.

The J gene is TRBJ2-5, the V gene TRBV27; 8 nucleotides agree with TRBD2. The V gene end was trimmed by 4 bases and the J gene end by 7 bases; junction bases not matched to a gene: 5. Per the germline V gene, CDR1 is MNHEY and CDR2 is SMNVEV (reference sequence). CDR3 length: 13 amino acids. For the CDR3, the DNA is TGTGCCAGCAGTTATCGGGAGGGCGCGACCCAGTACTTC. Its translation: CASSYREGATQYF.

This clonotype was counted a few times. The chain links TRBV4-2 to TRBJ1-6, with D possibly TRBD1 on 5 matching bases. Trimming pared 0 bases from V and 8 bases from J, leaving 8 bases between. CDR3 length: 14 amino acids. Germline V gene data show CDR1 as LGHNA and CDR2 as YNFKEQ. The CDR3 sequence is CASSQEGGDSPLHF. CDR3 in DNA: TGTGCCAGCAGCCAAGAGGGAGGGGATTCACCCCTCCACTTT.

This chain joins TRBV6-1 and TRBJ2-1; D call uncertain. The CDR3 is made up of 12 amino acids. V was shortened by 10 bases and J by 5 bases, with 12 bases between the two germline ends. The germline V gene encodes CDR1 MNHNS and CDR2 SASEGT. The CDR3 DNA reads TGTGCCACCAACCGGGCAGACAATGAGCAGTTCTTC. This encodes CATNRADNEQFF.